The 14 T cell receptor beta chains in this list originate from one sample, sequenced in a study of T cell changes during pregnancy in multiple sclerosis. The repertoire was sequenced with immunoSEQ multiplex PCR; TCRdb's copy has only in-frame clones and lacks some. The data show 50,000 to 60,000 clones, roughly nine tenths seen once. Sequencing was performed on CD4+ T cells from peripheral blood mononuclear cells, taken in the third trimester of pregnancy. Receptor source: a female donor with multiple sclerosis, enrolled in a pregnancy study.

This clone appeared a single time. The chain combines TRBV11-2 with TRBJ1-2, with D maybe TRBD1 (5 bases). In germline, CDR1 is SGHAT, CDR2 FQNNGV. Trimming took 5 bases from V and 4 from J, leaving 17 bases between them. The length of the CDR3 is 15 residues. Here the CDR3 DNA reads TGTGCCAGCAGCCCCTCGACAGACCCCGTCTATGGCTACACCTTC. Translation: CASSPSTDPVYGYTF.

The rearrangement uses TRBV7-9 and TRBJ2-6; 7 bases are shared with TRBD1. The CDR3 contains 18 residues. CDR1 is SEHNR, CDR2 FQNEAQ, per germline (reference sequence). The V segment lost 1 base and the J segment 0 bases; nucleotides outside the gene matches: 6. CDR3 region: CASSLGQGPTSGANVLTF. The CDR3 DNA sequence: TGTGCCAGCAGCTTAGGACAGGGCCCCACCTCTGGGGCCAACGTCCTGACTTTC.

This chain connects TRBV6-5 to TRBJ2-5; D unresolved. Germline CDR1 reads MNHEY; CDR2 reads SVGAGI. Trimming shortened V by 6 bases and J by 5 bases, and 16 bases separated the two germline ends. The CDR3 sequence is 14 residues long. CDR3 loop: CASSPAGFGETQYF. CDR3 DNA sequence: TGTGCCAGCAGCCCCGCAGGATTTGGGGAGACCCAGTACTTC.

The chain combines TRBV15 with TRBJ1-2; a weak D match, TRBD1 (6 bases). CDR1 and CDR2 from the germline V gene are LNHNV and YYDKDF (reference sequence). The CDR3 contains 13 residues. Trimming removed 0 bases at V and 8 bases at J, with 10 bases between. This CDR3 reads CATSRDLRGGYTF. CDR3 DNA sequence: TGTGCCACCAGCAGAGACCTCAGGGGCGGCTACACCTTC.

This clone was counted a few times. This rearrangement joins TRBV19 to TRBJ2-7; D gene uncertain. V lost 5 bases and J lost 0, with 14 bases in between. CDR1 and CDR2 (germline): LNHDA, SQIVND (reference sequence). This CDR3 has 15 residues. This CDR3 is CASSPTSHRSYEQYF. CDR3 nucleotides: TGTGCCAGTAGTCCGACTTCCCATCGCTCCTACGAGCAGTACTTC.

The V gene is TRBV30, the J gene TRBJ2-1, with D possibly being TRBD1 (6 bases). CDR3 length equals 14 residues. In germline, CDR1 is GTSNPN, CDR2 SVGIG (reference sequence). Trimming cost V 0 bases and J 7 bases, with 13 bases left between them. CDR3 region: CAWSVRNRENEQFF. CDR3 sequence (DNA): TGTGCCTGGAGTGTACGAAACAGGGAGAATGAGCAGTTCTTC. Complete variable domain (other parts from reference TRBV30 and TRBJ2-1): SQTIHQWPATLVQPVGSPLSLECTVEGTSNPNLYWYRQAAGRGLQLLFYSVGIGQISSEVPQNLSASRPQDRQFILSSKKLLLSDSGFYLCAWSVRNRENEQFFGPGTRLTVL.

This clone was observed a few times. The chain links TRBV14 to TRBJ2-7; D unclear. Germline assignment: CDR1 SGHDN and CDR2 FVKESK. V lost 5 bases and J 4 bases, leaving 6 bases between the germline ends. This CDR3 has 11 residues. DNA of the CDR3: TGTGCCAGCAGCTCGCGATACGAGCAGTACTTC. Translated, it gives CASSSRYEQYF.

The V call is TRBV19, the J call TRBJ2-1, with a weak D call TRBD2 (5 bases). The V and J ends lost 1 base and 1 base respectively, with 20 bases between them. Germline V gene lookup returns CDR1 LNHDA and CDR2 SQIVND (reference sequence). The CDR3 consists of 19 residues. The CDR3 protein is CASSIGEIWATRSYNEQFF. CDR3 sequence (DNA): TGTGCCAGTAGTATAGGGGAGATTTGGGCTACGAGATCCTACAATGAGCAGTTCTTC.

V gene TRBV7-2 combines with J gene TRBJ2-1; 13 positions match TRBD2. Germline V lookup: CDR1 SGHTA, CDR2 FQGNSA. The length of the CDR3 is 16 residues. Germline trimming cut 3 bases from V and 6 bases from J; bases unmatched to any gene: 5. The CDR3 bases are TGTGCCAGCAGCTTTACTAGCGGGAGGGGATCCAATGAGCAGTTCTTC. Its translation: CASSFTSGRGSNEQFF.

The chain uses TRBV11-2 and TRBJ1-3; the match to TRBD1 covers 8 bases. The V and J ends lost 0 bases and 2 bases, in that order; junction bases with no gene match: 3. Looked up from germline, CDR1 is SGHAT and CDR2 is FQNNGV. This CDR3 contains 16 residues. The CDR3 is CASSLDQQGAGNTIYF. The CDR3 DNA follows: TGTGCCAGCAGCTTAGACCAACAGGGGGCTGGAAACACCATATATTTT.

This rearrangement joins TRBV11-1 to TRBJ1-2, with D perhaps TRBD1 (5 bases). Trimming pared 5 bases from V and 4 bases from J, leaving 17 bases between. The CDR3 loop spans 15 amino acids. The V gene's germline CDR1 is SGHAT and CDR2 FQDESV (reference sequence). Here the CDR3 DNA reads TGTGCCAGCAGCGGCGGGACGGCCGTTTTCTATGGCTACACCTTC. Translating gives CASSGGTAVFYGYTF.

The chain carries TRBV7-2 and TRBJ1-2; unclear D gene. V was trimmed by 2 bases and J by 4 bases, leaving 8 bases between them. This CDR3 has 13 residues. CDR1 and CDR2 (germline): SGHTA, FQGNSA. CDR3 residues: CASSLNPGYGYTF. DNA of the CDR3: TGTGCCAGCAGCTTAAACCCAGGCTATGGCTACACCTTC.

As regards this clone: The junction departs from germline at one end; a sequencing error may be responsible. The V gene is TRBV19, the J gene TRBJ1-2, with 8 bases lining up with TRBD1. This CDR3 contains 11 residues. Germline V gene sequence: CDR1 LNHDA, CDR2 SQIVND (reference sequence). CDR3 residues: CGTGNFYGYTF. CDR3 nucleotide sequence: TGTGGGACAGGGAATTTCTATGGTTACACCTTC.

The chain couples TRBV27 to TRBJ1-1; 7 bases are a match to TRBD1. There are 14 residues in the CDR3. Germline V lookup: CDR1 MNHEY, CDR2 SMNVEV (reference sequence). The J segment lost 1 base and the V segment lost 5 bases, leaving 4 bases of the junction unmatched. CDR3 residues: CASSQQGQNTEAFF. The CDR3 DNA follows: TGTGCCAGCAGTCAACAGGGGCAGAACACTGAAGCTTTCTTT.